This T cell receptor beta chain comes out of a study of shared clonotypes between healthy human individuals. Study outcomes and limitations: Larger richness was generally estimated for naive than memory subsets. Against clonotypes common to all four donors, non-shared ones had lower generation probabilities. The donor pool, a small one, limited the genetic and exposure-history diversity represented.

On this clone: Its antigen remains unidentified.

Germline values: CDR1 SGHRS, CDR2 YFSETQ. Trimming shortened V by 7 bases and J by 1 base, and 10 bases separated the two germline ends. The CDR3 totals 13 residues. The investigators split CD4+ cells into a CD45RA+ naive subset and a CD45RA-negative memory subset. Repertoires were generated with immunoSEQ multiplex PCR, while TCRdb's copy carries only in-frame clones and drops some. The table records 2,100,000 or so clones, approximately 94% of them present only once. V is TRBV5-1 and J is TRBJ2-3; weak D call: TRBD2 (6 bases). Sequenced sample: naive CD4+ T cells sorted from blood. Specified subset: CD45RA+ positively selected. The receptor's source is a man younger than 35 in good health. The CDR3 DNA reads as TGCGCCAGCGGGGAGGTGGGCACAGATACGCAGTATTTT. Protein: CASGEVGTDTQYF. Using reference TRBV5-1 and TRBJ2-3 for the parts outside the CDR3, the full variable domain is KAGVTQTPRYLIKTRGQQVTLSCSPISGHRSVSWYQQTPGQGLQFLFEYFSETQRNKGNFPGRFSGRQFSNSRSEMNVSTLELGDSALYLCASGEVGTDTQYFGPGTRLTVL.